This T cell receptor (beta chain) originates from a study of T cells in Graves' hyperthyroidism and ophthalmopathy (dated by TCRdb to between 2018 and 2020). As for the study more broadly: To identify distinguishing TCR V-J signatures, a discovery cohort of some 100 patients was used, comprising 40 to 45 with Graves' ophthalmopathy and under 60 with stable Graves' hyperthyroidism. Prospective prediction of ophthalmopathy was tested in an independent validation cohort of fewer than 20 hyperthyroidism patients and roughly 16 patients who later progressed to ophthalmopathy. The approximately 98 discovery patients were randomly divided into training and test sets at a 7:3 ratio. The study also compared thyroid tissue and blood T-cell repertoires from about six Graves' hyperthyroidism patients. After blood sampling, hyperthyroidism patients were treated with methimazole at a starting dose of 30 mg daily, and ophthalmopathy patients were treated with high-dose intravenous methylprednisolone. The paper reports TCR Vbeta CDR3 sequencing of approximately 140 peripheral blood samples: 43 ophthalmopathy, under 80 hyperthyroidism and roughly 17 progressor patients.

Trimming takes 7 bases off V and 6 bases off J; junction bases not matched to a gene: 12. The CDR3 contains 15 residues, cysteine and phenylalanine counted. Just the 45-base CDR3 DNA is kept, in frame starting at base 1. CDR1 and CDR2, per the germline V gene, are SGHVS and FQNEAQ. Here is what the overall study found, with its caveats: A model built on a 13 V-J signature distinguished ophthalmopathy from stable hyperthyroidism, reaching around 90% sensitivity and approximately 83% specificity in cross-validation and 80%/75% in testing. Sample size was not statistically predetermined, and investigators were not blinded to group allocation. Most expanded thyroid clonotypes (frequency above 0.001) were also detected in blood, a finding suggesting that blood repertoires may reflect thyroid immune responses. In validation, the model predicted progression to ophthalmopathy a median of about 5.9 months before onset, with approximately 70% sensitivity and about 72% specificity.

Stable Graves' hyperthyroidism was defined as the absence of progression to ophthalmopathy over 18 months of follow-up. Hyperthyroidism patients were aged 18 to 65 years and newly diagnosed, with disease duration of less than 2 months. Any patient with an uncontrolled infection, another autoimmune disease, pregnancy or lactation was excluded. Diagnoses relied on clinical symptoms, serum thyroxine and TRAb, thyroid ultrasound and orbital computed tomography. Total RNA was extracted with Trizol reagent, and quality was checked on an Agilent 2100 Bioanalyzer. Amplification of TCR beta CDR3 regions was carried out from RNA transcripts. For the first round of RT-PCR on the TCR CDR3, the HTBI primer set was used together with the Qiagen OneStep RT-PCR kit. Libraries were constructed in a second round of multiplex PCR, after which size selection and purification were carried out. The libraries were sequenced on an Illumina HiSeq2000 using paired-end 100 bp reads. The original pipeline was this. SOAPnuke was used to process the raw data, removing reads that contained adapters or uncalled bases, had a mean Phred below 15, or lacked an exact match to the constant primer or identifier. High-quality paired reads were merged using COPE v1.2.5, and each unique nucleotide sequence was defined as a clonotype. Clonotypes were aligned to IMGT TRBV, TRBD and TRBJ reference segments using MiTCR v1.1. The analysis was restricted to V-J combinations with a frequency above 0.0001, which together covered 99% to 99.2% of the repertoires. A TCS score was defined as the ratio between F50 (clonal expansion) and ExV (chaos), using BLOSUM62-based TCRdist between CDR3 peptides within each V-J. Welch's t-statistics and random forest reduced roughly 500 V-J features to under 15, which were used in a naive Bayes classifier (R e1071). The similarity between thyroid and blood repertoires was quantified using the Morisita-Horn index. Starting from the raw public reads, TCRdb applied fastp trimming at Q25, assembled clones with MiXCR and retained in-frame beta chains. Entries are consolidated by CDR3 protein sequence, retaining the most common genes and DNA. What appears here as the V and J calls and clone size reflects TCRdb's work, not the paper's. The sample has 450,000 to 700,000 distinct CDR3 sequences on record, around 46% of them singletons. The ten largest clonotypes hold more than 7.5% of the sample.

The sample holds many counts of this clonotype. The target of this receptor is not known. Qualities for individual bases were not recorded, and no much larger clone is one base off. What was sequenced was peripheral blood or thyroid tissue (not recorded which). This sequence originates from a young woman with Graves' hyperthyroidism. The chain uses TRBV7-8 and TRBJ2-7; 10 central bases correspond to TRBD1. The CDR3 region reads CASIPRGTGAPEQYF. At the DNA level, the sequence is TGTGCCAGCATTCCGCGAGGGACAGGGGCCCCCGAGCAGTACTTC.